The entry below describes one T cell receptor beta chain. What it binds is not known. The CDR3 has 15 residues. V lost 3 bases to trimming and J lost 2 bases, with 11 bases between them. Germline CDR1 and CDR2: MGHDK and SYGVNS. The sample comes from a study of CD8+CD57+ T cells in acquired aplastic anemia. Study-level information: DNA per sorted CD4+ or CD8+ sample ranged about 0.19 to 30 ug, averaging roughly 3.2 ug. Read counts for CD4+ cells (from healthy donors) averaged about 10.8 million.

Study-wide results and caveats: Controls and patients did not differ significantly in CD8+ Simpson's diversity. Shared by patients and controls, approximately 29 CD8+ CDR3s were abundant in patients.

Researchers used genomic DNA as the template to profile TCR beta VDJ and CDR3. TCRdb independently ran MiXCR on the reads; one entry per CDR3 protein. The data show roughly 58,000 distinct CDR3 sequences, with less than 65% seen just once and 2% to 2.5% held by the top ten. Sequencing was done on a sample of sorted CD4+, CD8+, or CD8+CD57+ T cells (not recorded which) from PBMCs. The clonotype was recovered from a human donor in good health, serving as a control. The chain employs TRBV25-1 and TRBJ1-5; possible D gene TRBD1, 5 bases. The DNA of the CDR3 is TGTGCCAGCAGTGACAGGGCAATGGGCAATCAGCCCCAGCATTTT. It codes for CASSDRAMGNQPQHF.